This T cell receptor (beta chain) emerged from a study of blood T cell repertoires in COVID-19. Study-level background: Some COVID-19 samples were acute and others convalescent; all came from the United States, Italy and Spain. T cells, B-cell-depleted T cells, or PBMCs supplied cDNA or gDNA.

The study drew participants aged roughly 18 to 89 years from about two dozen US areas. Before being deemed recovered, Cohort 3 donors had two negative PCRs, clearance, or symptom resolution. The length of the CDR3 is 15 residues. Deletions cut 2 bases from V and 7 bases from J, with 15 bases between. CDR1 and CDR2 from the germline V gene are MNHNY and SVGAGI (reference sequence). Using immunoSEQ multiplex PCR, the repertoire was profiled, and TCRdb retains in-frame clones only, with some absent. Seen here are about 380,000 clones, about 90% observed once, and the top ten hold approximately 3.1%. The clonotype was recovered from a woman in her twenties or thirties who had recovered from COVID-19. J is TRBJ2-1 and V is TRBV6-6; D possibly corresponds to TRBD1 (6 bases). The sequencing input was PBMCs or T cells enriched from blood (not recorded which). CDR3 in DNA: TGTGCCAGCAGTTACCATACCGGGACACTTAATGAGCAGTTCTTC. Protein: CASSYHTGTLNEQFF.